This paragraph reports one TCR beta chain. Its recognized antigen is unknown. No much larger clonotype is one base removed from it; base qualities were not supplied. CDR1 MNHNS and CDR2 SASEGT are derived from the germline V gene. The V and J ends are trimmed by 4 bases and 6 bases, leaving 13 bases between them. From the cysteine up to the phenylalanine, the CDR3 has a length of 14 residues. CDR3 DNA only is kept here, 42 bases in frame from base 1. This record belongs to a study of identical twins (dated by TCRdb to the mid-2010s). Broadly, across the study: The study deep-sequenced TCR alpha and beta repertoires from monozygotic twins, unrelated adults of various ages and cord blood to test whether fetal clonotypes persist. To rule out contamination, replicate twin experiments were performed at different times with different library preparation protocols. Beyond this particular receptor, the publication reports: In beta out-of-frame sequences, excess twin sharing was weaker, because having fewer shared sequences lowered the signal-to-noise ratio. Because the same donors could not be followed over many years, conclusions were based on cross-sectional statistical analysis. Compared with coincidental sharing between unrelated individuals, out-of-frame TCR alpha sequences shared between twins showed an excess of sequences with low generation probability. Fewer insertions were carried by abundant cord blood beta clonotypes, a similar but weaker trend appeared in young adult naive repertoires, and no such trend appeared in memory repertoires. Invariant T cells such as MAIT and iNKT could partly confound zero-insertion analyses, though diverse VJ usage argued against this for most clonotypes. Out-of-frame TCR alpha sharing in monozygotic twins was systematically underestimated by recombination models, whereas sharing between unrelated individuals was in agreement with the recombination models.

The library was produced with 5' RACE. For sequencing, an Illumina HiSeq 2000 was employed. A universal primer binding site was introduced by template switching, and a unique molecular identifier was present in the final cDNA, enabling accurate counting of TCR cDNA molecules. First-strand cDNA for TCR alpha and beta chains was synthesized from specific primers in the conserved constant-segment region. Each cDNA library was double barcoded, with a SMART-Mk sample barcode plus Illumina barcodes, to control for contamination. TruSeq adapter sequences along with Illumina sample barcodes were introduced in two successive PCR steps. The Illumina HiSeq platform was used with custom primers to sequence TCR alpha and beta cDNA libraries. The authors' analysis ran thus. Unique molecular identifiers were extracted from raw reads with MiGEC, and CDR3 positions were determined with MiXCR. Recombination models were inferred per individual with the repgenHMM and IGoR tools using an EM algorithm. The analysis of shared clonotypes was done with the tcR package in R, with sharing normalized by the product of cloneset sizes. To study raw recombination free of thymic and clonal selection effects, out-of-frame nonproductive sequences were analyzed. TCRdb reprocessing: public reads trimmed at Q25 with fastp, clones called with MiXCR, in-frame beta chains kept. CDR3 protein duplicates are merged, each entry listing the most common genes and DNA. The V and J calls reflect TCRdb's pipeline rather than the authors' work. The sample table records about 530,000 distinct CDR3 sequences; around 15% of these occur just once. The biggest ten clones account for about 0.4% of the sample.

Only healthy Caucasian donors were included. The twin cohort consisted of three pairs of female monozygotic twins, all aged roughly 18 to 30 years. Positive isolation kits from Invitrogen were used to isolate CD4+ and CD8+ T cell populations. This sample also belongs to another study, concerning yellow fever vaccine responses in identical twins. Looking at the second paper: The T cell response to vaccination in identical twins was reported by the authors to appear partly convergent and partly personalized. The study precisely tracked vaccine-responding T cell clones in identical twins.

The receptor's source is a woman aged 18-35 years in good health. The sample taken for sequencing was CD4+ T cells sorted from blood. This chain joins TRBV6-1 to TRBJ2-1; TRBD2 is possibly the D segment (5 matching bases). The base sequence is TGTGCCAGCAGTGCCACCAGGCTAGCCAATGAGCAGTTCTTC. Translated, it reads CASSATRLANEQFF.